Below are 31 T cell receptor beta chains sequenced from a single sample in a study of cytomegalovirus exposure and HLA in healthy donors. TCRdb keeps only in-frame clones here, not all; method: immunoSEQ multiplex PCR. Of 70,000 or so clones in the sample, about 93% were seen once. Material: PBMCs. These receptors came from a woman younger than 30 in good health and CMV-seropositive.

CDR3 sequence (DNA): TGTGCCAGTAGTCCCCAGAACACTGAAGCTTTCTTT. Its translation is CASSPQNTEAFF. The rearrangement joins TRBV19 to TRBJ1-1; D is unresolved. CDR3 length: 12 amino acids. The ends were cut back, 5 bases at V and 1 base at J, with 5 bases in the middle. Germline loops: CDR1 LNHDA, CDR2 SQIVND (reference sequence).

V and J are TRBV7-2 and TRBJ1-1, with 8 bases identical to TRBD1. Germline loops: CDR1 SGHTA, CDR2 FQGNSA. V shed 1 base, J shed 5 bases, and the junction held 6 bases outside the gene matches. This CDR3 is 15 amino acids long. The DNA of the CDR3 is TGTGCCAGCAGCTTAGTAGACAGGGGAGAGACTGAAGCTTTCTTT. Its translation is CASSLVDRGETEAFF.

J is TRBJ2-5 and V is TRBV7-2; D is possibly TRBD1 (7 bases). Germline loops: CDR1 SGHTA, CDR2 FQGNSA. The CDR3 runs to 14 residues. Between the trimmed V and J ends, which lost 6 bases and 5 bases, there was a span of 16 bases. CDR3 sequence reads: CASRPGGLWETQYF. CDR3 nucleotide sequence: TGTGCCAGCAGGCCAGGGGGGCTCTGGGAGACCCAGTACTTC.

Concerning this clone itself: Other DNA sequences of this sample code for an identical CDR3. V is TRBV19 and J is TRBJ2-3, with D possibly TRBD1 on 6 matching bases. Trimming pared 3 bases from V and 0 bases from J, leaving 10 bases between. The CDR3 has 15 amino acids. Per germline, CDR1 LNHDA and CDR2 SQIVND (reference sequence). In DNA, the CDR3 is TGTGCCAGTAGTATCGGACAGACTAGCACAGATACGCAGTATTTT. Its protein is CASSIGQTSTDTQYF.

This chain connects TRBV19 to TRBJ1-1; D not resolved. V gave up 7 bases and J gave up 5 bases, with 8 bases separating them. The CDR3 consists of 11 residues. Germline V gene lookup returns CDR1 LNHDA and CDR2 SQIVND (reference sequence). In DNA form, the CDR3 reads TGTGCCAGTACGGCGGGGACTGAAGCTTTCTTT. Translating gives CASTAGTEAFF.

The chain carries TRBV6-1 and TRBJ1-5, with D perhaps matching TRBD1 (6 bases). The CDR3 runs to 13 residues. The V gene lost 5 bases and the J gene lost 5 bases, with 10 bases spanning the gap. The germline V gene has CDR1 MNHNS and CDR2 SASEGT. CDR3 sequence reads: CASSSDSYQPQHF. CDR3 sequence (DNA): TGTGCCAGCAGTTCGGACAGCTATCAGCCCCAGCATTTT.

Comment on this clone: Additional DNA sequences in this sample encode the identical CDR3. The chain couples TRBV19 to TRBJ1-1, with D unresolved. Germline values: CDR1 LNHDA, CDR2 SQIVND (reference sequence). This CDR3 comprises 13 residues. Trimming removed 2 bases from V and 1 base from J, with 5 bases in between. CDR3 nucleotides: TGTGCCAGTAGTATAACAGCGAACACTGAAGCTTTCTTT. As protein: CASSITANTEAFF. Filled out from reference TRBV19 and TRBJ1-1, the complete variable domain reads DGGITQSPKYLFRKEGQNVTLSCEQNLNHDAMYWYRQDPGQGLRLIYYSQIVNDFQKGDIAEGYSVSREKKESFPLTVTSAQKNPTAFYLCASSITANTEAFFGQGTRLTVV.

This sequence joins TRBV6-5 and TRBJ2-7; D is possibly TRBD2 (6 bases). Per germline, CDR1 MNHEY and CDR2 SVGAGI. The CDR3 is 16 amino acids. Trimming left V 0 bases short and J 7 bases short, with 19 bases between. The CDR3 reads CASSYSASGPGGEQYF. DNA of the CDR3: TGTGCCAGCAGTTACTCAGCTTCGGGACCTGGGGGGGAGCAGTACTTC.

This chain links TRBV6-5 with TRBJ2-7, with 12 bases aligning to TRBD1. Trimming took 6 bases from V and 0 from J; bases not matched to a gene: 3. The CDR3 length is 15 residues. Looked up from germline, CDR1 is MNHEY and CDR2 is SVGAGI. CDR3 sequence: CASRPGQGASYEQYF. The CDR3 nucleotides read TGTGCCAGCAGGCCGGGACAGGGGGCCTCCTACGAGCAGTACTTC.

Remarks on this clone: The identical CDR3 is also encoded by other nucleotide sequences in the sample. The rearrangement links TRBV30 to TRBJ1-1; the D is unclear. Deletions cut 5 bases from V and 1 base from J, with 5 bases between. Germline loops: CDR1 GTSNPN, CDR2 SVGIG (reference sequence). CDR3 size: 11 residues. CDR3 DNA: TGTGCCTGGGGGCGGAACACTGAAGCTTTCTTT. This gives the protein CAWGRNTEAFF.

The chain carries TRBV18 and TRBJ1-1; 8 bases line up with TRBD1. Trimming took 3 bases from V and 5 from J; bases not matched to a gene: 5. CDR1 KGHSH and CDR2 LQKENI come from the germline V gene. The CDR3 extends over 14 amino acids. CDR3 loop: CASSPQTGVTEAFF. DNA of the CDR3: TGTGCCAGCTCACCCCAGACAGGGGTAACTGAAGCTTTCTTT.

The chain couples TRBV5-1 to TRBJ2-5, with TRBD2 as a possible D gene (6 bases). The CDR3 covers 17 residues. Germline V gene data show CDR1 as SGHRS and CDR2 as YFSETQ. V shed 6 bases and J shed 2 bases, with 23 bases lying between them. The CDR3 nucleotides read TGCGCCAGCACCAAACCCTTAGAGGGAGGCTTTCAAGAGACCCAGTACTTC. Translated, it gives CASTKPLEGGFQETQYF.

V is TRBV29-1 and J is TRBJ2-7; 9 bases match TRBD1. V shed 4 bases, J shed 5 bases, and the junction held 6 bases outside the gene matches. The CDR3 has 13 amino acids. Germline V gene lookup returns CDR1 SQVTM and CDR2 ANQGSEA. The CDR3 here is CSVGGQGGDEQYF. In DNA, the CDR3 is TGCAGCGTTGGGGGACAGGGTGGGGACGAGCAGTACTTC.

The V and J genes are TRBV19 and TRBJ1-2; D is perhaps TRBD1 (5 bases). The CDR3 contains 16 residues. Germline-derived CDR1 and CDR2 are LNHDA and SQIVND (reference sequence). Trimming pared 4 bases from V and 7 bases from J, leaving 22 bases between. The CDR3 here is CASSRYEGLLAGGYTF. CDR3 nucleotides: TGTGCCAGTAGTAGATACGAGGGACTTCTGGCGGGTGGCTACACCTTC.

CDR3 in amino acids: CASSIYRGSHNEQFF. CDR3 DNA: TGTGCCAGTAGTATTTACAGGGGGTCCCACAATGAGCAGTTCTTC. The chain joins TRBV19 to TRBJ2-1, with TRBD1 matching over 8 bases. CDR1 is LNHDA and CDR2 is SQIVND in the germline V gene (reference sequence). The CDR3 covers 15 residues. J gave up 5 bases and V 3 bases, and 6 bases lay outside the gene matches.

The chain links TRBV7-2 to TRBJ2-2; TRBD2 matches 13 bases. The CDR3 is 17 amino acids. Per germline, CDR1 SGHTA and CDR2 FQGNSA. The junction had 4 bases not matched to a gene; V was cut back by 4 bases and J by 2 bases. Written as DNA, the CDR3 is TGTGCCAGCAGCTCACGACTAGCGGGAGGTAACACCGGGGAGCTGTTTTTT. It codes for CASSSRLAGGNTGELFF. The whole variable domain, filled in from reference TRBV7-2 and TRBJ2-2, reads GAGVSQSPSNKVTEKGKDVELRCDPISGHTALYWYRQSLGQGLEFLIYFQGNSAPDKSGLPSDRFSAERTGGSVSTLTIQRTQQEDSAVYLCASSSRLAGGNTGELFFGEGSRLTVL.

This chain uses TRBV7-9 with TRBJ1-4; 9 bases map to TRBD1. Per germline, CDR1 SEHNR and CDR2 FQNEAQ (reference sequence). With V trimmed by 5 bases and J by 7 bases, 5 bases remained unmatched. This CDR3 region has 14 residues. The CDR3 region is CASSPGQGGEKLFF. The CDR3 nucleotides are TGTGCCAGCAGCCCGGGACAGGGCGGTGAAAAACTGTTTTTT.

This clone appeared once. This chain joins TRBV7-9 and TRBJ1-5; 7 bases are a match to TRBD1. CDR1 and CDR2 (germline): SEHNR, FQNEAQ (reference sequence). CDR3 length: 16 amino acids. Losses at the gene ends were 4 bases for V and 5 bases for J; bases not matched to a gene: 11. The chain's CDR3 is CASSSWEAGGHQPQHF. CDR3 sequence (DNA): TGTGCCAGCAGCTCGTGGGAGGCAGGGGGTCATCAGCCCCAGCATTTT.

This clone was observed once. The chain uses TRBV6-5 and TRBJ2-3; 13 bases are a match to TRBD2. The CDR3 extends over 15 amino acids. The germline gives CDR1 MNHEY, CDR2 SVGAGI. V lost 5 bases and J lost 3; bases outside the gene matches: 2. The CDR3 loop is CASSRLAGGTDTQYF. The CDR3, as DNA: TGTGCCAGCAGTCGACTAGCGGGGGGAACAGATACGCAGTATTTT.

About this clone: An end of the junction does not agree with germline; a read error may underlie this. V usage is TRBV19 and J usage is TRBJ1-1; D ambiguous. This CDR3 comprises 14 residues. Looked up from germline, CDR1 is LNHDA and CDR2 is SQIVND (reference sequence). The CDR3 DNA follows: TGTGCCAGTAGTATTAATGGGCAGGCCGCCGAGCATCTCTTT. Amino acid sequence: CASSINGQAAEHLF.

The V gene is TRBV9, the J gene TRBJ1-2; no definite D call. The CDR3 has 14 residues. The germline V gene has CDR1 SGDLS and CDR2 YYNGEE. The V end lost 6 bases, the J end lost 13 bases, and 25 bases lay between the germline ends. CDR3 bases: TGTGCCAGCAACCCACGGGAGGCCTTCCAATGTAGCACCTTC. Translation: CASNPREAFQCSTF.

The chain employs TRBV6-1 and TRBJ2-7; D is possibly TRBD1 (6 bases). The germline CDR1 and CDR2 sequences are MNHNS and SASEGT. The CDR3 spans 13 residues. With 2 bases removed from V and 2 bases from J, the gap between germline ends came to 7 bases. The CDR3 is CASSERDTYEQYF. Here the CDR3 DNA reads TGTGCCAGCAGTGAAAGGGACACCTACGAGCAGTACTTC.

The V call is TRBV5-1, the J call TRBJ1-3; tentative D call: TRBD1 (5 bases). Germline V gene lookup returns CDR1 SGHRS and CDR2 YFSETQ. Trimming took 0 bases from V and 0 from J, leaving 16 bases between them. The CDR3 is made up of 18 amino acids. The CDR3 loop reads CASSLDSTGTLSGNTIYF. The CDR3 DNA follows: TGCGCCAGCAGCTTGGATTCAACAGGCACCCTCTCTGGAAACACCATATATTTT.

With respect to this clone: At one end, the junction sequence differs from germline, possibly due to a read error. The chain has TRBV30 and TRBJ2-7; possible D gene TRBD1, 7 bases. The CDR3 totals 14 residues. Germline lookup yields CDR1 GTSNPN and CDR2 SVGIG (reference sequence). This CDR3 reads CAWSRGDGVDEQYF. The CDR3 nucleotides read TGTGCTTGGAGCAGGGGGGACGGAGTCGACGAGCAGTACTTC.

V is TRBV19 and J is TRBJ2-1; 7 bases align to TRBD2. Germline assignment: CDR1 LNHDA and CDR2 SQIVND (reference sequence). The CDR3 is 17 residues long. Trimming took 5 bases from V and 5 from J; bases not matched to a gene: 15. The CDR3 sequence: CASSVKLLAAIHNEQFF. DNA of the CDR3: TGTGCCAGTAGTGTGAAGCTCCTAGCGGCGATACACAATGAGCAGTTCTTC.

The chain is built from TRBV7-9 and TRBJ2-7, with TRBD1 matching 7 bases. V was pared by 5 bases and J by 4 bases, with 14 bases of the junction left unmatched. Germline CDR1 and CDR2: SEHNR and FQNEAQ (reference sequence). This CDR3 is built from 16 residues. CDR3 nucleotide sequence: TGTGCCAGCAGCATCTATCTAGGGGGCAGGGGATACGAGCAGTACTTC. The encoded protein is CASSIYLGGRGYEQYF.

CDR3 DNA sequence: TGTGCCAGCAGCGTAGACAGTTCCTCACCGGATGAGCAGTTCTTC. Amino acids: CASSVDSSSPDEQFF. The chain uses TRBV9 and TRBJ2-1; no definite D call. This CDR3 comprises 15 residues. Germline CDR1 reads SGDLS; CDR2 reads YYNGEE. Trimming removed 0 bases at V and 8 bases at J, with 15 bases between.

The chain has TRBV30 and TRBJ1-1, with 8 bases identical to TRBD1. The CDR3 extends over 16 amino acids. V lost 4 bases and J lost 1; bases outside the gene matches: 11. Per the germline V gene, CDR1 is GTSNPN and CDR2 is SVGIG (reference sequence). The CDR3 is CAWMTFPGQGNTEAFF. The CDR3 region has the DNA TGTGCCTGGATGACGTTCCCCGGACAGGGGAACACTGAAGCTTTCTTT.

The rearrangement links TRBV28 to TRBJ1-2, with a weak D call TRBD1 (5 bases). Trimming pared 4 bases from V and 5 bases from J, leaving 23 bases between. Germline CDR1 MDHEN, CDR2 SYDVKM. The CDR3 runs 17 residues. CDR3 nucleotide sequence: TGTGCCAGCAGTTCCCGCGGAGGCCGGGACCGGGGGTATGGCTACACCTTC. Translating it yields CASSSRGGRDRGYGYTF.

The J gene is TRBJ2-5, the V gene TRBV12-5, with D perhaps TRBD2 (6 bases). Germline loops: CDR1 LGHNT, CDR2 FRNRAP. The CDR3 runs 16 residues. The V and J ends lost 4 bases and 6 bases respectively, with 21 bases between them. The CDR3 reads CASGSYDFGSRKTQYF. CDR3 DNA: TGTGCTAGTGGTTCCTATGATTTCGGGAGTCGTAAGACCCAGTACTTC.

The V gene is TRBV10-3, the J gene TRBJ2-2, with 7 positions matching TRBD1. Germline-derived CDR1 and CDR2 are ENHRY and SYGVKD. The CDR3 loop spans 11 amino acids. In nucleotides, the CDR3 is TGTGCGACAGGGAAGACCGGGGAGCTGTTTTTT. It yields the protein CATGKTGELFF.